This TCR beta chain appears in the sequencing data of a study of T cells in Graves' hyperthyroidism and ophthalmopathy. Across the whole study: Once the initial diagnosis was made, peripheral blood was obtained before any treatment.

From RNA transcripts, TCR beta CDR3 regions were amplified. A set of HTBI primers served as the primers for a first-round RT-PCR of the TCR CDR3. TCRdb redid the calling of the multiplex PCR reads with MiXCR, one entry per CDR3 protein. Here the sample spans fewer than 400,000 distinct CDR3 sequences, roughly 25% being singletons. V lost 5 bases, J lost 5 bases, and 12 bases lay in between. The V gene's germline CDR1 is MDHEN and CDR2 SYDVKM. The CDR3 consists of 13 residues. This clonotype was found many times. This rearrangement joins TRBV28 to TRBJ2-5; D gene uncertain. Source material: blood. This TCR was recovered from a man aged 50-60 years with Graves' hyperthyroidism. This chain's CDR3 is CASSRDPGETQYF. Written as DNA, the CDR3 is TGTGCCAGCAGTAGAGACCCCGGCGAGACCCAGTACTTC.